These 30 T cell receptor beta chains originate from one sample sequenced in a study of CD8 T cells in Susac syndrome. After extraction with the RNeasy kit, 0.5 to 1 ug of the RNA was reverse transcribed using random hexamers. TCRdb called the immunoSEQ multiplex PCR reads again in MiXCR, with one record for every CDR3 protein. The data contain about 300,000 distinct CDR3 sequences, over 75% of them singletons. Sequencing was carried out using CD8+ T cells from PBMCs. These receptors were taken from a human donor with multiple sclerosis.

This chain connects TRBV25-1 to TRBJ2-3; a possible D gene is TRBD2 (5 bases). Germline CDR1 and CDR2: MGHDK and SYGVNS. This CDR3 is built from 14 residues. Trimming removed 3 bases at V and 6 bases at J, with 13 bases between. In nucleotides, the CDR3 is TGTGCCAGCAGTGACGGGCTAGCAGGCGATACGCAGTATTTT. Its translation: CASSDGLAGDTQYF.

This clonotype appeared a few times. Written as DNA, the CDR3 is TGTGCCAGTACCGACCTGGAATACCAGCCCCAGCATTTT. Amino acids: CASTDLEYQPQHF. The J gene is TRBJ1-5, the V gene TRBV19; D is uncertain. The CDR3 covers 13 residues. Germline lookup yields CDR1 LNHDA and CDR2 SQIVND (reference sequence). The V end was cut by 7 bases, the J end by 7 bases, with 14 bases between.

The J gene is TRBJ2-6, the V gene TRBV29-1, with D possibly matching TRBD1 (5 bases). There are 15 residues in the CDR3. CDR1 SQVTM and CDR2 ANQGSEA come from the germline V gene. Between the trimmed V and J ends, which lost 5 bases and 3 bases, there was a span of 14 bases. The CDR3 region is CSVSGTGDGANVLTF. The CDR3 nucleotides are TGCAGCGTTTCAGGCACAGGCGATGGGGCCAACGTCCTGACTTTC.

The V and J genes are TRBV20-1 and TRBJ2-1, with D tentatively TRBD2 (6 bases). Trimming removed 2 bases at V and 4 bases at J, with 18 bases between. The CDR3 length is 16 residues. Germline V gene data show CDR1 as DFQATT and CDR2 as SNEGSKA (reference sequence). The CDR3 nucleotides are TGCAGTGCTAGAATGGGGCGGTTAGCGGTTTACAATGAGCAGTTCTTC. Encoded protein: CSARMGRLAVYNEQFF.

V is TRBV6-2 or TRBV6-3 and J is TRBJ2-7; D possibly corresponds to TRBD1 (5 bases). CDR3 length: 15 residues. Germline V gene lookup returns CDR1 MNHEY and CDR2 SVGEGT. V lost 0 bases and J lost 0, with 9 bases in between. The CDR3 region is CASSYSAGLSYEQYF. In DNA, the CDR3 is TGTGCCAGCAGTTACTCGGCAGGGCTCTCCTACGAGCAGTACTTC.

This rearrangement joins TRBV4-3 to TRBJ1-1; possibly TRBD1 for D (6 bases). Trimming removed 1 base at V and 5 bases at J, with 11 bases between. Germline V gene sequence: CDR1 LGHNA, CDR2 YSLEER. This CDR3 is built from 14 residues. CDR3 bases: TGCGCCAGCAGCCAAGTCTTCAGGGGTACTGAAGCTTTCTTT. Its translation is CASSQVFRGTEAFF.

The genes are TRBV12-3 or TRBV12-4 and TRBJ2-7; the match to TRBD1 covers 8 bases. The CDR3 has 14 residues. With V trimmed by 5 bases and J by 3 bases, 6 bases remained unmatched. This CDR3 is CASSPQDRVYEQYF. In DNA, the CDR3 is TGTGCCAGCAGTCCACAGGACAGGGTCTACGAGCAGTACTTC.

Details on this clonotype: This likely comes from a read error, as the CDR3 has no conserved phenylalanine or tryptophan at its end. The rearrangement joins TRBV25-1 to TRBJ2-1; 9 bases are shared with TRBD2. The V gene's germline CDR1 is MGHDK and CDR2 SYGVNS. The junction had 0 bases not matched to a gene; V was cut back by 2 bases and J by 1 base. The CDR3 length is 15 residues. For the CDR3, the DNA is TGTGCCAGCAGTGAACTAGCGGGGTCCTACAATGAGCAGTTCCTC. Its translation: CASSELAGSYNEQFL.

The V and J genes are TRBV7-9 and TRBJ2-1; the D gene is possibly TRBD2 (6 bases). The CDR3 is made up of 14 amino acids. Trimming cost V 5 bases and J 8 bases, with 16 bases left between them. Germline V CDR1 and CDR2: SEHNR, FQNEAQ (reference sequence). The CDR3 coding sequence is TGTGCCAGCAGCCCCGTGATGACGGGGGATGAGCAGTTCTTC. Protein: CASSPVMTGDEQFF.

The gene calls are TRBV7-9 and TRBJ2-7, with TRBD2 as a possible D gene (5 bases). CDR3 length equals 12 residues. The V gene's germline CDR1 is SEHNR and CDR2 FQNEAQ (reference sequence). V lost 5 bases, J lost 3 bases, and 8 bases lay in between. The DNA of the CDR3 is TGTGCCAGCAGCCCGGACTTCTACGAGCAGTACTTC. The encoded protein is CASSPDFYEQYF.

The chain is built from TRBV3-1 and TRBJ2-2; no firm D call. The length of the CDR3 is 18 residues. Germline loops: CDR1 LGHDT, CDR2 YNNKEL (reference sequence). V lost 1 base to trimming and J lost 1 base, with 16 bases between them. The CDR3 nucleotides read TGTGCCAGCAGCCAAGTCCTGCCGGGCCCAGGGAACACCGGGGAGCTGTTTTTT. It translates to CASSQVLPGPGNTGELFF.

The chain combines TRBV12-3 or TRBV12-4 with TRBJ2-5, with D uncertain. The CDR3 is 13 amino acids. V dropped 7 bases and J dropped 2 bases, with 11 bases sitting between them. CDR3 in DNA: TGTGCCAGCAATGCCAGGCGGCAAGAGACCCAGTACTTC. It translates to CASNARRQETQYF.

The chain uses TRBV24-1 and TRBJ2-1; D gene unclear. The CDR3 runs 13 residues. Germline-derived CDR1 and CDR2 are KGHDR and SFDVKD. Trimming took off 0 bases at V and 10 bases at J, with 9 bases between the two ends. CDR3 bases: TGTGCCACCAGTGATTTGCGGGCCGGGGAGCAGTTCTTC. As protein: CATSDLRAGEQFF.

The chain uses TRBV7-9 and TRBJ2-7; tentative D call: TRBD2 (5 bases). Between the trimmed V and J ends, which lost 5 bases and 5 bases, there was a span of 10 bases. This CDR3 contains 12 residues. Germline CDR1 is SEHNR and CDR2 is FQNEAQ (reference sequence). In DNA form, the CDR3 reads TGTGCCAGCAGCATGGCCGGGAACGAGCAGTACTTC. It yields the protein CASSMAGNEQYF.

This clonotype was seen more than once but under ten times. The chain links TRBV5-1 to TRBJ2-7, with TRBD2 matching 9 bases. Looked up from germline, CDR1 is SGHRS and CDR2 is YFSETQ. The CDR3 length is 14 residues. Losses at the gene ends were 4 bases for V and 3 bases for J; bases not matched to a gene: 5. The CDR3 loop reads CASSPRTSVYEQYF. The CDR3 DNA is TGCGCCAGCAGCCCGCGGACTAGCGTCTACGAGCAGTACTTC. Full variable domain (outside the CDR3, taken from reference TRBV5-1 and TRBJ2-7): KAGVTQTPRYLIKTRGQQVTLSCSPISGHRSVSWYQQTPGQGLQFLFEYFSETQRNKGNFPGRFSGRQFSNSRSEMNVSTLELGDSALYLCASSPRTSVYEQYFGPGTRLTVT.

The chain is built from TRBV7-9 and TRBJ2-7; D may be TRBD1 or TRBD2 (5 bases each). The germline gives CDR1 SEHNR, CDR2 FQNEAQ (reference sequence). The CDR3 spans 14 residues. V gave up 6 bases and J gave up 2 bases, with 14 bases separating them. CDR3 sequence reads: CASRLGTATYEQYF. DNA for the CDR3: TGTGCCAGCAGGCTGGGGACGGCAACCTACGAGCAGTACTTC.

The genes are TRBV28 and TRBJ2-7; 7 positions agree with TRBD1. Trimming removed 2 bases from V and 4 bases from J; junction bases left unmatched: 5. From germline, CDR1 is MDHEN and CDR2 SYDVKM. CDR3 length: 14 amino acids. The CDR3 loop is CASSLRDSIYEQYF. As DNA, the CDR3 is TGTGCCAGCAGTTTACGGGACAGCATTTACGAGCAGTACTTC.

J is TRBJ2-7 and V is TRBV5-4; D perhaps matches TRBD2 (6 bases). Germline CDR1 and CDR2: SGHNT and YYREEE (reference sequence). The CDR3 is made up of 14 amino acids. V dropped 0 bases and J dropped 5 bases, with 12 bases sitting between them. The CDR3 protein is CASSLVGGSNEQYF. In nucleotides, the CDR3 is TGTGCCAGCAGCTTGGTTGGGGGGAGCAACGAGCAGTACTTC.

The V gene is TRBV6-6, the J gene TRBJ2-1; D is undetermined. The germline V and J ends were trimmed by 0 bases and 6 bases, with 9 bases remaining between them. There are 14 residues in the CDR3. CDR1 is MNHNY, CDR2 SVGAGI, per germline (reference sequence). CDR3 sequence reads: CASSYSLVVNEQFF. CDR3 DNA sequence: TGTGCCAGCAGTTACTCGTTGGTCGTCAATGAGCAGTTCTTC.

The chain has TRBV5-4 and TRBJ2-5; 7 bases map to TRBD2. The V segment lost 2 bases and the J segment 7 bases; nucleotides outside the gene matches: 17. This CDR3 has 17 amino acids. Germline V gene lookup returns CDR1 SGHNT and CDR2 YYREEE (reference sequence). In nucleotides, the CDR3 is TGTGCCAGCAGCTTACCGGGGGGAGAGGGCCTTTTAGGGACCCAGTACTTC. It codes for CASSLPGGEGLLGTQYF.

This clonotype has a handful of counts. V gene TRBV27 combines with J gene TRBJ2-6; D remains unclear. This CDR3 spans 14 amino acids. In germline, CDR1 is MNHEY, CDR2 SMNVEV (reference sequence). V was pared by 5 bases and J by 2 bases, with 7 bases between. CDR3 in DNA: TGTGCCAGCAGTCCCTCCCCTGGGGCCAACGTCCTGACTTTC. It yields the protein CASSPSPGANVLTF. Full variable domain (missing parts from reference TRBV27 and TRBJ2-6): EAQVTQNPRYLITVTGKKLTVTCSQNMNHEYMSWYRQDPGLGLRQIYYSMNVEVTDKGDVPEGYKVSRKEKRNFPLILESPSPNQTSLYFCASSPSPGANVLTFGAGSRLTVL.

This chain connects TRBV5-6 to TRBJ2-5; no reliable D call. V was cut by 1 base and J by 5 bases, with 9 bases left in between. CDR1 SGHDT and CDR2 YYEEEE come from the germline V gene. This CDR3 spans 13 amino acids. CDR3 nucleotides: TGTGCCAGCAGCTTGCCTACTCTGGAGACCCAGTACTTC. This gives the protein CASSLPTLETQYF.

The chain has TRBV7-9 and TRBJ2-1; 7 bases agree with TRBD2. Germline CDR1 is SEHNR and CDR2 is FQNEAQ (reference sequence). Unmatched junction bases numbered 10, after V lost 0 bases and J lost 5 bases. The CDR3 consists of 17 residues. The CDR3 DNA reads TGTGCCAGCAGCTTAGCGTCGGGCGGGAGATCGGACAATGAGCAGTTCTTC. Translation: CASSLASGGRSDNEQFF.

The rearrangement joins TRBV4-3 to TRBJ2-1, with 11 bases fitting TRBD2. CDR3 length: 18 amino acids. The V segment lost 0 bases and the J segment 6 bases; nucleotides outside the gene matches: 10. In germline, CDR1 is LGHNA, CDR2 YSLEER. The CDR3 region has the DNA TGCGCCAGCAGCCAAGACCCCCTGACTAGCGGGATCCTCAATGAGCAGTTCTTC. Residues: CASSQDPLTSGILNEQFF.

The J gene is TRBJ2-1, the V gene TRBV2, with D unclear. The CDR3 covers 11 residues. The V end was cut by 4 bases, the J end by 9 bases, with 7 bases between. CDR1 SNHLY and CDR2 FYNNEI come from the germline V gene. DNA for the CDR3: TGTGCCAGCAGTGGTTTGGGTGAGCAGTTCTTC. Amino acid sequence: CASSGLGEQFF.

This chain joins TRBV12-3 or TRBV12-4 and TRBJ2-5; 12 bases match TRBD1. V was clipped by 6 bases and J by 2 bases; unmatched bases: 16. The CDR3 has 19 amino acids. CDR3 sequence (DNA): TGTGCCAGCAGCCAACTACCGGGACAGGGGGCGCCGGAACAAGAGACCCAGTACTTC. Protein sequence: CASSQLPGQGAPEQETQYF.

The chain recombines TRBV14 with TRBJ2-7, with D possibly being TRBD1 or TRBD2 (6 bases each). The ends were cut back, 1 base at V and 5 bases at J, with 21 bases in the middle. This CDR3 region has 17 residues. Germline lookup yields CDR1 SGHDN and CDR2 FVKESK. CDR3 sequence: CASSQAWRLTGGNEQYF. The CDR3 nucleotides are TGTGCCAGCAGCCAAGCCTGGAGGCTTACCGGGGGCAACGAGCAGTACTTC.

This sequence joins TRBV9 and TRBJ1-1; D may be TRBD1 (6 bases). Germline V CDR1 and CDR2: SGDLS, YYNGEE. Trimming removed 3 bases at V and 5 bases at J, with 17 bases between. This CDR3 has 15 residues. Here the CDR3 DNA reads TGTGCCAGCAGCGCCGGGGGACAAGGGAATACTGAAGCTTTCTTT. Protein product: CASSAGGQGNTEAFF.

This clonotype was observed a handful of times. This chain uses TRBV2 with TRBJ2-7, with 7 bases fitting TRBD1. This CDR3 has 14 residues. J was trimmed by 2 bases and V by 2 bases; bases with no gene match: 3. Per the germline V gene, CDR1 is SNHLY and CDR2 is FYNNEI. This CDR3 reads CASSEYRGPYEQYF. The DNA of the CDR3 is TGTGCCAGCAGTGAATACAGGGGACCCTACGAGCAGTACTTC.

V and J are TRBV7-9 and TRBJ2-2; D tentatively reads TRBD1 or TRBD2 (5 bases each). Per germline, CDR1 SEHNR and CDR2 FQNEAQ (reference sequence). This CDR3 contains 16 residues. Trimming cost V 3 bases and J 2 bases, with 13 bases left between them. CDR3 loop: CASSLRGVLNTGELFF. DNA for the CDR3: TGTGCCAGCAGCTTGAGAGGGGTGCTTAACACCGGGGAGCTGTTTTTT.